The 27 T cell receptor beta chains reported below all come from one sample, sequenced in a study of blood T cell repertoires in COVID-19. Sequencing was performed with immunoSEQ multiplex PCR; in TCRdb, only in-frame clones are kept and a portion is missing. The data show more than 70,000 clones, 82% seen once. Material for sequencing was peripheral blood. The receptors stem from a human donor in a cohort sampled during active COVID-19.

J is TRBJ2-3 and V is TRBV10-1; 7 bases are shared with TRBD1. The germline gives CDR1 WNHNN, CDR2 SYGVQD (reference sequence). The CDR3 consists of 14 residues. With V trimmed by 3 bases and J by 2 bases, 2 bases remained unmatched. The CDR3 DNA reads as TGCGCCAGCAGTGAAGGGACAGTCACAGATACGCAGTATTTT. Protein: CASSEGTVTDTQYF.

This sequence joins TRBV21-1 and TRBJ1-5; the DNA was not used to check the table's D call, TRBD1. TRBV21-1 is designated a pseudogene. The CDR3 consists of 20 residues. DNA for the CDR3: TGTGCCAGCAGCGAAACAGGGGGCCCCTACCTGAGGTGGTTTCAGCAGCCCCAGCATTTT. Its translation is CASSETGGPYLRWFQQPQHF.

A word on this clone: A junction boundary mismatches the germline segment, possibly from a read error. J is TRBJ2-5 and V is TRBV5-6, with 7 bases that match TRBD1. The CDR3 contains 14 residues. The germline V gene has CDR1 SGHDT and CDR2 YYEEEE. The chain's CDR3 is CVSSWGTVQETQYF. Written as DNA, the CDR3 is TGTGTCAGCAGCTGGGGGACAGTCCAAGAGACCCAGTACTTC.

V gene TRBV6-1 combines with J gene TRBJ1-5, with D possibly matching TRBD1 (6 bases). Germline-derived CDR1 and CDR2 are MNHNS and SASEGT. The CDR3 covers 17 residues. V was shortened by 2 bases and J by 0 bases, with 14 bases between the two germline ends. This chain's CDR3 is CASSEWALGGSNQPQHF. The CDR3, as DNA: TGTGCCAGCAGTGAATGGGCCTTAGGGGGTAGCAATCAGCCCCAGCATTTT.

The chain recombines TRBV6-5 with TRBJ2-7; D possibly corresponds to TRBD2 (6 bases). V dropped 2 bases and J dropped 3 bases, with 14 bases sitting between them. Germline CDR1 reads MNHEY; CDR2 reads SVGAGI. The CDR3 length is 15 residues. CDR3 sequence (DNA): TGTGCCAGCAGTTACAATCCCGGGGGTGGCTACGAGCAGTACTTC. This encodes CASSYNPGGGYEQYF.

The rearrangement uses TRBV3-1 (or the pseudogene TRBV3-2) and TRBJ1-2; tentative D call: TRBD1 (6 bases). The V gene's germline CDR1 is LGHDT and CDR2 YNNKEL (reference sequence). CDR3 size: 15 residues. Between the trimmed V and J ends, which lost 0 bases and 8 bases, there was a span of 16 bases. CDR3 DNA sequence: TGTGCCAGCAGCCAAGACGCCAGGGGTTCTGAGGGCTACACCTTC. It yields the protein CASSQDARGSEGYTF.

This clone occurred a few times. The V gene is TRBV13, the J gene TRBJ1-2; 7 nucleotides match TRBD1. The CDR3 sequence is 14 residues long. The germline CDR1 and CDR2 sequences are PRHDT and FYEKMQ (reference sequence). Trimming cost V 1 base and J 7 bases; bases outside gene matches: 6. Here the CDR3 DNA reads TGTGCCAGCAGCTTAGTTGGGACAGCCGCTGGCTACACCTTC. This encodes CASSLVGTAAGYTF. Combining the CDR3 with reference TRBV13 and TRBJ1-2 gives the whole variable domain AAGVIQSPRHLIKEKRETATLKCYPIPRHDTVYWYQQGPGQDPQFLISFYEKMQSDKGSIPDRFSAQQFSDYHSELNMSSLELGDSALYFCASSLVGTAAGYTFGSGTRLTVV.

The gene calls are TRBV6-5 and TRBJ2-2, with a possible D match to TRBD2 (6 bases). This CDR3 is 12 amino acids long. V was cut by 8 bases and J by 5 bases, with 9 bases left in between. Germline V lookup: CDR1 MNHEY, CDR2 SVGAGI. CDR3: CASLRETGELFF. For the CDR3, the DNA is TGTGCCAGCCTACGGGAGACCGGGGAGCTGTTTTTT.

The gene calls are TRBV7-9 and TRBJ2-4; TRBD1 might be the D (5 bases). V gave up 2 bases and J gave up 1 base, with 15 bases separating them. The CDR3 runs to 17 residues. Germline values: CDR1 SEHNR, CDR2 FQNEAQ (reference sequence). The CDR3 is CASSLIAQGAAKNIQYF. In DNA form, the CDR3 reads TGTGCCAGCAGCTTAATTGCGCAGGGTGCGGCCAAAAACATTCAGTACTTC.

The chain carries TRBV24-1 and TRBJ2-3; D unclear. Germline CDR1 is KGHDR and CDR2 is SFDVKD. V shed 5 bases and J shed 6 bases, with 11 bases lying between them. The CDR3 consists of 13 residues. The CDR3 is CATSVSRMDTQYF. As DNA, the CDR3 is TGTGCCACCAGTGTGTCCAGAATGGATACGCAGTATTTT.

Only a few counts were recorded for this clone. The V and J genes are TRBV13 and TRBJ2-2; TRBD2 agrees at 11 bases. The CDR3 sequence is 16 residues long. Germline V gene sequence: CDR1 PRHDT, CDR2 FYEKMQ (reference sequence). J was trimmed by 6 bases and V by 5 bases; bases with no gene match: 8. CDR3 sequence (DNA): TGTGCCAGCAGCGAAAATAGCGGGGGGGCTTCCGGGGAGCTGTTTTTT. Translating it yields CASSENSGGASGELFF. The variable domain in full, with the rest retrieved from reference TRBV13 and TRBJ2-2, is AAGVIQSPRHLIKEKRETATLKCYPIPRHDTVYWYQQGPGQDPQFLISFYEKMQSDKGSIPDRFSAQQFSDYHSELNMSSLELGDSALYFCASSENSGGASGELFFGEGSRLTVL.

V is TRBV6-5 and J is TRBJ1-6; D remains ambiguous. The germline gives CDR1 MNHEY, CDR2 SVGAGI. V was cut by 3 bases and J by 6 bases, with 6 bases left in between. This CDR3 region has 13 residues. The CDR3 protein is CASSYSSNSPLHF. DNA of the CDR3: TGTGCCAGCAGTTATAGTAGTAATTCACCCCTCCACTTT.

This chain connects TRBV5-1 to TRBJ1-6; TRBD1 is a possible D gene (5 bases). The CDR3 is 15 residues long. Germline V gene data show CDR1 as SGHRS and CDR2 as YFSETQ. Trimming left V 4 bases short and J 4 bases short, with 12 bases between. This CDR3 is CASSATQGYNSPLHF. CDR3 bases: TGCGCCAGCAGCGCAACCCAGGGTTATAATTCACCCCTCCACTTT.

This rearrangement joins TRBV5-4 to TRBJ1-3, with D perhaps matching TRBD1 (6 bases). This CDR3 spans 14 amino acids. The V end was cut by 3 bases, the J end by 4 bases, with 11 bases between. From germline, CDR1 is SGHNT and CDR2 YYREEE (reference sequence). The CDR3 sequence is CASSYPDRGNTIYF. DNA for the CDR3: TGTGCCAGCAGCTACCCCGACAGGGGAAACACCATATATTTT.

The V gene is TRBV3-1 (or the pseudogene TRBV3-2), the J gene TRBJ1-4; TRBD1 might be the D (6 bases). Trimming shortened V by 0 bases and J by 6 bases, and 17 bases separated the two germline ends. In germline, CDR1 is LGHDT, CDR2 YNNKEL (reference sequence). The CDR3 contains 17 residues. CDR3 in DNA: TGTGCCAGCAGCCAAGACCCCCCAGGGGCCGGGGATGAAAAACTGTTTTTT. Translation: CASSQDPPGAGDEKLFF.

The chain couples TRBV5-1 to TRBJ1-3, with a tentative D call TRBD1 (6 bases). Germline assignment: CDR1 SGHRS and CDR2 YFSETQ. CDR3 length: 16 residues. V was trimmed by 2 bases and J by 0 bases, leaving 12 bases between them. Here the CDR3 reads CASSLWEGVSGNTIYF. In DNA, the CDR3 is TGCGCCAGCAGCTTATGGGAGGGGGTCTCTGGAAACACCATATATTTT.

This clone was seen repeatedly, ten times or more. The genes are TRBV3-1 (or the pseudogene TRBV3-2) and TRBJ1-3; D uncertain. V gave up 1 base and J gave up 2 bases, with 6 bases separating them. The V gene's germline CDR1 is LGHDT and CDR2 YNNKEL (reference sequence). The CDR3 runs 14 residues. CDR3 sequence: CASSQVTAGNTIYF. For the CDR3, the DNA is TGTGCCAGCAGCCAAGTAACAGCTGGAAACACCATATATTTT.

The rearrangement uses TRBV21-1 and TRBJ1-5. TRBV21-1 is described as a pseudogene. The CDR3 consists of 21 residues. This CDR3 reads CASSKVIPLMTRGYSNQPQHF. In nucleotides, the CDR3 is TGTGCCAGCAGCAAAGTAATCCCATTAATGACCCGAGGGTATAGCAATCAGCCCCAGCATTTT.

J is TRBJ1-1 and V is TRBV7-6; tentatively, D is TRBD1 (6 bases). Germline V gene lookup returns CDR1 SGHVS and CDR2 FNYEAQ. Trimming removed 6 bases from V and 1 base from J, with 9 bases in between. The CDR3 runs to 13 residues. CDR3 amino acids: CASRLTGNTEAFF. The CDR3 DNA reads as TGTGCCAGCAGGCTGACAGGGAACACTGAAGCTTTCTTT.

This rearrangement joins TRBV29-1 to TRBJ1-4, with 7 bases that match TRBD1. V lost 6 bases, J lost 1 base, and 8 bases stayed unmatched. Germline CDR1 is SQVTM and CDR2 is ANQGSEA. The CDR3 has 15 amino acids. CDR3 sequence: CSVKQGWLTNEKLFF. DNA for the CDR3: TGCAGCGTAAAACAGGGGTGGTTAACTAATGAAAAACTGTTTTTT. Based on the CDR3 plus reference TRBV29-1 and TRBJ1-4, the full variable domain is SAVISQKPSRDICQRGTSLTIQCQVDSQVTMMFWYRQQPGQSLTLIATANQGSEATYESGFVIDKFPISRPNLTFSTLTVSNMSPEDSSIYLCSVKQGWLTNEKLFFGSGTQLSVL.

This clone was counted a single time. The chain couples TRBV15 to TRBJ2-3; 11 nucleotides line up with TRBD2. CDR1 LNHNV and CDR2 YYDKDF come from the germline V gene (reference sequence). The trim removed 3 bases at V and 4 bases at J, leaving 6 bases unmatched. The CDR3 is made up of 16 amino acids. The CDR3 sequence: CATSRPLAGGSDTQYF. The CDR3 DNA is TGTGCCACCAGCAGGCCATTAGCGGGGGGGTCAGATACGCAGTATTTT.

This chain uses TRBV30 with TRBJ2-3; a weak D match, TRBD2 (7 bases). Trimming took 1 base from V and 6 from J, leaving 11 bases between them. Looked up from germline, CDR1 is GTSNPN and CDR2 is SVGIG (reference sequence). This CDR3 contains 13 residues. The CDR3 DNA reads as TGTGCCTGGAGTGCCCGGGGGGCCGATACGCAGTATTTT. Its protein product is CAWSARGADTQYF.

The CDR3 DNA reads TGCGCCAGCAGCCCCCTTGGGGGGAATGAGCAGTTCTTC. Protein: CASSPLGGNEQFF. V and J are TRBV5-1 and TRBJ2-1, with a possible D match to TRBD2 (6 bases). This CDR3 has 13 amino acids. Deletions cut 4 bases from V and 7 bases from J, with 12 bases between. From germline, CDR1 is SGHRS and CDR2 YFSETQ.

The V gene is TRBV2, the J gene TRBJ1-2; the match to TRBD1 covers 10 bases. The CDR3 length is 15 residues. Germline CDR1 is SNHLY and CDR2 is FYNNEI. Trimming removed 7 bases from V and 5 bases from J; junction bases left unmatched: 10. The CDR3 loop is CASNPGQGLGYGYTF. In DNA, the CDR3 is TGTGCCAGCAACCCGGGACAGGGGCTGGGGTATGGCTACACCTTC.

V and J are TRBV19 and TRBJ1-3; D is perhaps TRBD1 (6 bases). V dropped 6 bases and J dropped 2 bases, with 11 bases sitting between them. CDR3 length equals 14 residues. Germline V gene data show CDR1 as LNHDA and CDR2 as SQIVND (reference sequence). The CDR3 DNA sequence: TGTGCCAGTAGACGAGGGGGACCTGGAAACACCATATATTTT. Translated, it gives CASRRGGPGNTIYF.

The CDR3 DNA reads as TGTGCCAGCAGGGCCTCCGGACAGGGGGGCGTTACGCAGTATTTT. Translated: CASRASGQGGVTQYF. The V gene is TRBV13, the J gene TRBJ2-3, with TRBD1 identical over 10 bases. Trimming removed 6 bases from V and 8 bases from J; junction bases left unmatched: 11. Germline CDR1 PRHDT, CDR2 FYEKMQ (reference sequence). The CDR3 runs 15 residues.

V is TRBV6-5 and J is TRBJ1-2; 9 bases are shared with TRBD1. The CDR3 runs to 13 residues. V was clipped by 6 bases and J by 7 bases; unmatched bases: 6. The V gene's germline CDR1 is MNHEY and CDR2 SVGAGI. CDR3 DNA: TGTGCCAGCAGCTCCGGGACAGGGTTTGGCTACACCTTC. Its translation: CASSSGTGFGYTF.